This T cell receptor beta chain was identified during a study of T cells after posttransplantation cyclophosphamide. Study findings and constraints: Donor-recipient repertoire similarity was low at 1-2 months, rising over year one.

A marrow graft followed busulfan-fludarabine conditioning, with cyclophosphamide on days +3 and +4. Germline values: CDR1 SGHNT, CDR2 YENEEA. CDR3 length: 16 amino acids. Unmatched junction bases numbered 3, after V lost 4 bases and J lost 1 base. In this sample, this clone turned up many times. Its antigen is not identified. Measured with immunoSEQ multiplex PCR; TCRdb has only the in-frame clones, and not every one. Altogether approximately 3,100 clones were found in the sample, and no singletons occur. The TCR originated in a female patient in her forties who received an allogeneic stem cell transplant from a related donor, was CMV-positive, and had no GVHD. Some T cells may originate from the graft donor. This chain uses TRBV11-3 with TRBJ2-1, with 11 bases aligning to TRBD2. The input for sequencing was PBMCs, taken 84 days after allogeneic stem cell transplant with posttransplant cyclophosphamide. This chain's CDR3 is CASSSLAGGSYNEQFF. The CDR3 nucleotides read TGTGCCAGCAGCTCCTTAGCGGGGGGGTCCTACAATGAGCAGTTCTTC.